This T cell receptor (beta chain) was identified during a study of immune heterogeneity within non-small cell lung tumors. Amplifying TCR beta CDR3 involved multiplex PCR carried out with 32 V and 13 J primers. TCRdb ran MiXCR on the multiplex PCR reads and lists one entry per CDR3 protein. Among 2,000 to 2,500 distinct CDR3 sequences listed, roughly a third were seen once. General study points: Local T-cell clonality and local tumor mutational burden correlated moderately but significantly (R 0.3 to 0.4). Individual patients had largely distinct high-frequency T-cell receptor beta clonotypes. Both recurring identical dominant CDR3 beta clonotypes and site-unique high-frequency clones were observed across tumor sites within a patient.

For this clonotype: The antigen remains unidentified.

TCRs were amplified from about 620 ng gDNA of bulk tumor per sample. Far-apart biopsies, several per primary tumor, were taken during surgery. Patients went through curative surgery, and their non-small cell lung cancer was untreated and newly diagnosed. There were 15 donors in total. They were all newly diagnosed non-small cell lung cancer patients undergoing surgery with curative intent. This clonotype was sampled from a man between 70 and 80 years old with non-small cell lung cancer. Sequencing used lung tumor tissue.

CDR3: CASAARQTLAKNIQYF. The DNA for the CDR3 is TGTGCCAGCGCGGCTCGACAGACACTAGCCAAAAACATTCAGTACTTC. The rearrangement joins TRBV2 to TRBJ2-4; TRBD1 is a possible D gene (5 bases). CDR1 is SNHLY, CDR2 FYNNEI, per germline. The CDR3 consists of 16 residues. Trimming stripped 8 bases from V and 0 bases from J, with 17 bases between.